Each of the 22 T cell receptor beta chains below was sequenced from the same sample in a study of early T cells in non-severe SARS-CoV-2 infection. TCRdb recomputed calls from the 5' RACE reads with MiXCR, one row per CDR3 protein. The sample has some 58,000 distinct CDR3 sequences, around 10% seen once. Here the sequenced sample was whole blood, taken at baseline. These receptors all come from an adult who was a healthcare worker with PCR-confirmed SARS-CoV-2 infection or an uninfected control (not recorded which).

The chain is built from TRBV5-4 and TRBJ2-7; 10 bases fit TRBD1. From germline, CDR1 is SGHNT and CDR2 YYREEE (reference sequence). V shed 4 bases, J shed 0 bases, and the junction held 7 bases outside the gene matches. CDR3 size: 16 residues. The CDR3 is CASSPGQGGPSYEQYF. CDR3 sequence (DNA): TGTGCCAGCAGCCCCGGACAGGGGGGCCCCTCCTACGAGCAGTACTTC.

The chain is built from TRBV6-5 and TRBJ1-2; the match to TRBD1 covers 7 bases. The CDR3 loop spans 15 amino acids. Germline trimming cut 2 bases from V and 0 bases from J; bases unmatched to any gene: 3. CDR1 is MNHEY, CDR2 SVGAGI, per germline. This chain's CDR3 is CASSYGGTANYGYTF. Written as DNA, the CDR3 is TGTGCCAGCAGTTACGGGGGGACAGCTAACTATGGCTACACCTTC.

This clonotype was seen only a few times. The chain uses TRBV7-9 and TRBJ2-5; TRBD1 agrees at 9 bases. CDR3 length: 14 residues. The junction had 7 bases not matched to a gene; V was cut back by 6 bases and J by 5 bases. Germline lookup yields CDR1 SEHNR and CDR2 FQNEAQ (reference sequence). For the CDR3, the DNA is TGTGCCAGCAGTTTGGGGACAGGGAGGGAGACCCAGTACTTC. This translates into CASSLGTGRETQYF.

This chain uses TRBV5-1 with TRBJ1-6; D remains ambiguous. This CDR3 contains 17 residues. CDR1 is SGHRS and CDR2 is YFSETQ in the germline V gene. V was cut by 4 bases and J by 6 bases, with 20 bases left in between. The CDR3 coding sequence is TGCGCCAGCAGCCGCTCACCTCGACTCTCCGGTAATTCACCCCTCCACTTT. Amino acid sequence: CASSRSPRLSGNSPLHF.

This clonotype has more than one count but fewer than ten. The CDR3 DNA reads TGTGCCTGGAGCCCCCTCCGACTAGCTCTAGGCAATGAGCAGTTCTTC. Translation: CAWSPLRLALGNEQFF. This chain links TRBV30 with TRBJ2-1; 7 bases line up with TRBD2. Germline V gene data show CDR1 as GTSNPN and CDR2 as SVGIG (reference sequence). The V and J ends lost 3 bases and 6 bases, in that order; junction bases with no gene match: 14. The CDR3 extends over 16 amino acids.

This clonotype was found many times. The chain recombines TRBV19 with TRBJ1-5, with D uncertain. Trimming took 5 bases from V and 3 from J, leaving 11 bases between them. From germline, CDR1 is LNHDA and CDR2 SQIVND (reference sequence). CDR3 length equals 14 residues. In DNA form, the CDR3 reads TGTGCCAGTAGTGGGCCATCCGACAATCAGCCCCAGCATTTT. Translated, it gives CASSGPSDNQPQHF.

This clonotype was seen a single time. This chain uses TRBV5-1 with TRBJ2-7; D call uncertain. V lost 1 base and J lost 3, with 8 bases in between. The CDR3 consists of 13 residues. Per germline, CDR1 SGHRS and CDR2 YFSETQ. In DNA, the CDR3 is TGCGCCAGCAGCTTGCCTCCATACTACGAGCAGTACTTC. Its protein product is CASSLPPYYEQYF.

This clonotype occurred many times. The chain combines TRBV7-2 with TRBJ2-7, with D possibly being TRBD1 (6 bases). This CDR3 region has 15 residues. The germline V gene has CDR1 SGHTA and CDR2 FQGNSA. The ends were cut back, 5 bases at V and 7 bases at J, with 21 bases in the middle. The CDR3 region is CASSRQANRVGEQYF. The CDR3, as DNA: TGTGCCAGCAGCCGCCAAGCGAACAGGGTCGGGGAGCAGTACTTC.

The CDR3 nucleotides are TGTGCCAGCAGGGGAACGACAGGTCGCGCCGAGCAGTACTTC. Translating gives CASRGTTGRAEQYF. The chain carries TRBV6-1 and TRBJ2-7; perhaps TRBD1 as D (6 bases). Germline values: CDR1 MNHNS, CDR2 SASEGT. Trimming removed 6 bases at V and 6 bases at J, with 18 bases between. The CDR3 runs 14 residues.

V is TRBV19 and J is TRBJ2-1, with 10 nucleotides matching TRBD2. V was clipped by 6 bases and J by 7 bases; unmatched bases: 6. The CDR3 is 14 amino acids. Germline CDR1 is LNHDA and CDR2 is SQIVND (reference sequence). The CDR3 loop is CASSQSGGANEQFF. The CDR3 DNA reads as TGTGCCAGTAGCCAAAGCGGGGGGGCGAATGAGCAGTTCTTC.

The chain uses TRBV7-9 and TRBJ1-1; D gene unclear. V was clipped by 1 base and J by 1 base, with 7 bases between them. The CDR3 contains 14 residues. Germline loops: CDR1 SEHNR, CDR2 FQNEAQ (reference sequence). CDR3 sequence (DNA): TGTGCCAGCAGCTTAGATGCATGGAACACTGAAGCTTTCTTT. This encodes CASSLDAWNTEAFF.

This clonotype appeared a few times. The chain joins TRBV11-2 to TRBJ2-3, with a tentative D call TRBD2 (6 bases). The CDR3 totals 15 residues. V shed 4 bases and J shed 0 bases, with 11 bases lying between them. Germline loops: CDR1 SGHAT, CDR2 FQNNGV. The CDR3 protein is CASSSGDRSTDTQYF. In DNA form, the CDR3 reads TGTGCCAGCAGCTCGGGGGACCGAAGCACAGATACGCAGTATTTT.

A few counts support this clonotype. The chain uses TRBV25-1 and TRBJ2-7; the D is unclear. Germline V gene lookup returns CDR1 MGHDK and CDR2 SYGVNS. V dropped 5 bases and J dropped 3 bases, with 5 bases sitting between them. The CDR3 length is 11 residues. The CDR3 DNA follows: TGTGCCAGCAGTTCCCGCTACGAGCAGTACTTC. Amino acids: CASSSRYEQYF.

The CDR3 region is CASSPYGTGVSYNEQFF. The CDR3 nucleotides read TGTGCCAGCAGCCCCTATGGGACAGGAGTCTCCTACAATGAGCAGTTCTTC. This chain joins TRBV7-8 and TRBJ2-1; 8 nucleotides agree with TRBD1. The CDR3 length is 17 residues. The ends lost 5 bases at V and 0 bases at J; junction bases unmatched: 9. CDR1 SGHVS and CDR2 FQNEAQ come from the germline V gene.

This clonotype was seen more than once but under ten times. The rearrangement uses TRBV12-3 or TRBV12-4 and TRBJ2-5, with no clear D. The V and J ends lost 5 bases and 5 bases respectively, with 15 bases between them. This CDR3 comprises 14 residues. CDR3 residues: CASSPLTEVETQYF. The DNA for the CDR3 is TGTGCCAGCAGTCCCTTAACCGAGGTGGAGACCCAGTACTTC.

At least ten counts were recorded for this clonotype. This chain joins TRBV18 and TRBJ2-2; D is ambiguous. The CDR3 is 18 amino acids. CDR1 and CDR2 from the germline V gene are KGHSH and LQKENI. The V end lost 1 base, the J end lost 4 bases, and 19 bases lay between the germline ends. The CDR3 loop reads CASSPLEPTIFGTGELFF. The CDR3 region has the DNA TGTGCCAGCTCACCACTGGAACCGACAATCTTCGGCACCGGGGAGCTGTTTTTT.

This clonotype has only a few counts. The chain recombines TRBV11-2 with TRBJ2-5, with D possibly TRBD2 on 6 matching bases. V gave up 8 bases and J gave up 4 bases, with 8 bases separating them. Looked up from germline, CDR1 is SGHAT and CDR2 is FQNNGV. This CDR3 region has 11 residues. The CDR3 here is CASRGGETQYF. CDR3 DNA: TGTGCCAGCCGGGGAGGAGAGACCCAGTACTTC. The full variable domain, in which reference TRBV11-2 and TRBJ2-5 provide the parts outside the CDR3, is EAGVAQSPRYKIIEKRQSVAFWCNPISGHATLYWYQQILGQGPKLLIQFQNNGVVDDSQLPKDRFSAERLKGVDSTLKIQPAKLEDSAVYLCASRGGETQYFGPGTRLLVL.

The chain couples TRBV2 to TRBJ2-7, with 7 nucleotides matching TRBD1. Germline assignment: CDR1 SNHLY and CDR2 FYNNEI. V dropped 8 bases and J dropped 6; count of bases not matched to a gene: 7. This CDR3 comprises 12 residues. CDR3 in DNA: TGTGCCAGCTCGGGACAGTACGCCGAGCAGTACTTC. Translation: CASSGQYAEQYF. Variable domain in full (rest from reference TRBV2 and TRBJ2-7): EPEVTQTPSHQVTQMGQEVILRCVPISNHLYFYWYRQILGQKVEFLVSFYNNEISEKSEIFDDQFSVERPDGSNFTLKIRSTKLEDSAMYFCASSGQYAEQYFGPGTRLTVT.

The V gene is TRBV4-1, the J gene TRBJ2-7; 7 positions match TRBD2. CDR3 length equals 14 residues. The ends lost 0 bases at V and 7 bases at J; junction bases unmatched: 6. Germline assignment: CDR1 MGHRA and CDR2 YSYEKL. CDR3 region: CASSQDPGGREQYF. The CDR3 nucleotides read TGCGCCAGCAGCCAAGATCCCGGGGGGAGGGAGCAGTACTTC.

This chain links TRBV20-1 with TRBJ2-7; 7 nucleotides line up with TRBD2. Per the germline V gene, CDR1 is DFQATT and CDR2 is SNEGSKA (reference sequence). CDR3 length: 13 residues. The V and J ends lost 5 bases and 3 bases, in that order; junction bases with no gene match: 7. The CDR3 DNA reads as TGCAGTGCTCCCGGGACTACCTACTACGAGCAGTACTTC. Its translation: CSAPGTTYYEQYF.

This clonotype was observed a handful of times. The chain employs TRBV11-3 and TRBJ1-4; D might be TRBD1 (6 bases). Trimming removed 5 bases at V and 4 bases at J, with 20 bases between. CDR3 length equals 17 residues. Germline V lookup: CDR1 SGHNT, CDR2 YENEEA. This CDR3 reads CASSPTSPGAFNEKLFF. DNA of the CDR3: TGTGCCAGCAGCCCGACCTCTCCAGGGGCCTTTAATGAAAAACTGTTTTTT.

The rearrangement links TRBV12-3 or TRBV12-4 to TRBJ1-6; D uncertain. Between the trimmed V and J ends, which lost 5 bases and 12 bases, there was a span of 14 bases. CDR3 size: 13 residues. CDR3 loop: CASSGVRLGPLHF. CDR3 nucleotides: TGTGCCAGCAGTGGAGTAAGATTGGGACCCCTCCACTTT.